This passage covers 27 T cell receptor beta chains from one sample sequenced in a study of blood T cell repertoires in COVID-19. Only in-frame clones appear in the TCRdb table, and some are missing; sequencing was by immunoSEQ multiplex PCR. Of about 170,000 clones listed, about 91% are singletons. Sequencing used peripheral blood. The receptor set was obtained from a woman aged 45 to 65 with acute or convalescent COVID-19.

This clone was recorded only once. The chain couples TRBV6-2 or TRBV6-3 to TRBJ1-2, with 7 bases fitting TRBD1. Trimming cost V 1 base and J 3 bases; bases outside gene matches: 2. The length of the CDR3 is 14 residues. Germline CDR1 MNHEY, CDR2 SVGEGT. CDR3 sequence reads: CASSYWGTDYGYTF. For the CDR3, the DNA is TGTGCCAGCAGTTACTGGGGGACAGACTATGGCTACACCTTC.

The chain joins TRBV12-3 or TRBV12-4 to TRBJ1-1; unclear D gene. V gave up 0 bases and J gave up 4 bases, with 6 bases separating them. The length of the CDR3 is 13 residues. The CDR3 nucleotides read TGTGCCAGCAGTTTAGCAACAAGCACTGAAGCTTTCTTT. It yields the protein CASSLATSTEAFF.

Comment on this clone: Other DNA sequences from this sample encode an identical CDR3 as well. This sequence joins TRBV11-2 and TRBJ2-5; a possible D gene is TRBD2 (6 bases). This CDR3 has 13 residues. The germline gives CDR1 SGHAT, CDR2 FQNNGV. Trimming removed 3 bases from V and 2 bases from J, with 7 bases in between. The CDR3 nucleotides read TGTGCCAGCAGCTTGGGGGGACAAGAGACCCAGTACTTC. This translates into CASSLGGQETQYF.

This clone was counted only a few times. This chain uses TRBV27 with TRBJ2-1; 7 bases fit TRBD2. The CDR3 length is 15 residues. Germline trimming cut 2 bases from V and 7 bases from J; bases unmatched to any gene: 8. In germline, CDR1 is MNHEY, CDR2 SMNVEV (reference sequence). CDR3 protein: CASSLSWEGWNEQFF. CDR3 nucleotide sequence: TGTGCCAGCAGTTTAAGTTGGGAGGGTTGGAATGAGCAGTTCTTC.

V is TRBV19 and J is TRBJ2-7, with TRBD2 identical over 11 bases. V shed 3 bases, J shed 6 bases, and the junction held 7 bases outside the gene matches. Looked up from germline, CDR1 is LNHDA and CDR2 is SQIVND (reference sequence). This CDR3 has 15 amino acids. CDR3: CASSIVSGGAAEQYF. In nucleotides, the CDR3 is TGTGCCAGTAGTATCGTTAGCGGGGGGGCTGCCGAGCAGTACTTC.

The J gene is TRBJ2-7, the V gene TRBV7-6; the match to TRBD1 covers 8 bases. After removal of 5 bases from V and 4 bases from J, the junction contained 13 bases not matched to a gene. Germline-derived CDR1 and CDR2 are SGHVS and FNYEAQ. The CDR3 length is 16 residues. CDR3 coding DNA: TGTGCCAGCAGCCCAGGCAACAGGGGGTCTCTGTACGAGCAGTACTTC. This sequence encodes CASSPGNRGSLYEQYF.

This sequence joins TRBV19 and TRBJ2-3; 10 bases are a match to TRBD2. The ends lost 3 bases at V and 5 bases at J; junction bases unmatched: 8. Looked up from germline, CDR1 is LNHDA and CDR2 is SQIVND (reference sequence). The CDR3 covers 16 residues. The CDR3 reads CASSMVRSSGRDTQYF. CDR3 coding DNA: TGTGCCAGTAGTATGGTCAGGTCTAGCGGGAGAGATACGCAGTATTTT.

The chain employs TRBV7-6 and TRBJ2-5; 7 bases agree with TRBD1. V was pared by 1 base and J by 2 bases, with 10 bases of the junction left unmatched. Germline CDR1 is SGHVS and CDR2 is FNYEAQ. This CDR3 comprises 17 residues. The CDR3, as DNA: TGTGCCAGCAGCTTAGTCCCTCCGGGACAGATACAAGAGACCCAGTACTTC. Amino acid sequence: CASSLVPPGQIQETQYF.

The gene calls are TRBV6-5 and TRBJ2-2; 8 positions agree with TRBD1. CDR1 MNHEY and CDR2 SVGAGI come from the germline V gene. The CDR3 is made up of 13 amino acids. V was pared by 6 bases and J by 3 bases, with 0 bases of the junction left unmatched. The CDR3 nucleotides read TGTGCCAGCAGGACAGGGGACACCGGGGAGCTGTTTTTT. Its translation: CASRTGDTGELFF.

The chain carries TRBV30 and TRBJ2-7; a possible D gene is TRBD2 (6 bases). There are 14 residues in the CDR3. V gave up 1 base and J gave up 0 bases, with 10 bases separating them. Germline loops: CDR1 GTSNPN, CDR2 SVGIG (reference sequence). The CDR3 here is CAWSGRLVSYEQYF. CDR3 DNA sequence: TGTGCCTGGAGTGGCCGACTAGTCTCCTACGAGCAGTACTTC.

The genes are TRBV19 and TRBJ2-1, with 11 bases fitting TRBD2. Per the germline V gene, CDR1 is LNHDA and CDR2 is SQIVND (reference sequence). The V and J ends lost 5 bases and 0 bases, in that order; junction bases with no gene match: 18. There are 21 residues in the CDR3. The CDR3 DNA reads TGTGCCAGTAGTCGGTGGTTTTTGGGGACTAGCGGTACGAGCTCCTACAATGAGCAGTTCTTC. Translating it yields CASSRWFLGTSGTSSYNEQFF.

This chain links TRBV3-1 (or the pseudogene TRBV3-2) with TRBJ1-3; D uncertain. Per the germline V gene, CDR1 is LGHDT and CDR2 is YNNKEL (reference sequence). The CDR3 consists of 18 residues. V shed 0 bases and J shed 0 bases, with 15 bases lying between them. The CDR3 spells CASSQDNAELFSGNTIYF. DNA of the CDR3: TGTGCCAGCAGCCAAGATAACGCGGAACTCTTCTCTGGAAACACCATATATTTT.

The V call is TRBV6-2 or TRBV6-3, the J call TRBJ2-5; 8 nucleotides align to TRBD2. Losses at the gene ends were 1 base for V and 6 bases for J; bases not matched to a gene: 10. The CDR3 extends over 16 amino acids. The germline V gene encodes CDR1 MNHEY and CDR2 SVGEGT. CDR3 coding DNA: TGTGCCAGCAGTTACTTCGGTAGCGGGGCTGCCCAGACCCAGTACTTC. Translation: CASSYFGSGAAQTQYF.

The chain combines TRBV19 with TRBJ2-6, with 8 bases fitting TRBD1. Germline V gene lookup returns CDR1 LNHDA and CDR2 SQIVND (reference sequence). CDR3 length equals 18 residues. V lost 3 bases, J lost 2 bases, and 9 bases stayed unmatched. CDR3 DNA: TGTGCCAGTAGTATGGTCCGGACAGGGATGACTGGGGCCAACGTCCTGACTTTC. Protein: CASSMVRTGMTGANVLTF.

The chain carries TRBV2 and TRBJ2-2; 10 nucleotides align to TRBD2. CDR3 length: 16 amino acids. Germline CDR1 SNHLY, CDR2 FYNNEI. V shed 2 bases, J shed 8 bases, and the junction held 8 bases outside the gene matches. CDR3 nucleotides: TGTGCCAGCAGTGAAACTAGCGGGATCATAATTGGGGAGCTGTTTTTT. This codes for CASSETSGIIIGELFF.

The chain has TRBV27 and TRBJ1-6; no definite D call. The germline gives CDR1 MNHEY, CDR2 SMNVEV (reference sequence). The CDR3 contains 14 residues. V was cut by 5 bases and J by 7 bases, with 12 bases left in between. The CDR3: CASSRGQRNSPLHF. CDR3 sequence (DNA): TGTGCCAGCAGTCGCGGGCAGCGGAATTCACCCCTCCACTTT.

The chain joins TRBV9 to TRBJ2-1; D is ambiguous. Trimming pared 4 bases from V and 2 bases from J, leaving 10 bases between. Germline V gene lookup returns CDR1 SGDLS and CDR2 YYNGEE. The CDR3 is 14 amino acids. In DNA form, the CDR3 reads TGTGCCAGCAGCCCTATGGAGCCCTACAATGAGCAGTTCTTC. As protein: CASSPMEPYNEQFF.

The chain employs TRBV11-2 and TRBJ1-6, with a tentative D call TRBD1 (5 bases). This CDR3 is built from 16 residues. Germline V gene data show CDR1 as SGHAT and CDR2 as FQNNGV. V lost 5 bases and J lost 3, with 14 bases in between. Here the CDR3 reads CASSPALQGYNSPLHF. The CDR3 DNA sequence: TGTGCCAGCAGCCCCGCGCTCCAGGGCTATAATTCACCCCTCCACTTT.

The rearrangement joins TRBV15 to TRBJ1-2, with TRBD1 matching over 10 bases. The germline gives CDR1 LNHNV, CDR2 YYDKDF (reference sequence). The ends lost 3 bases at V and 4 bases at J; junction bases unmatched: 5. The CDR3 consists of 15 residues. CDR3 amino acids: CATSRWTGGAYGYTF. As DNA, the CDR3 is TGTGCCACCAGCAGGTGGACAGGGGGAGCCTATGGCTACACCTTC.

The V and J genes are TRBV25-1 and TRBJ1-2; D gene uncertain. In germline, CDR1 is MGHDK, CDR2 SYGVNS. Between the trimmed V and J ends, which lost 4 bases and 5 bases, there was a span of 5 bases. The CDR3 is 11 residues long. The CDR3 DNA sequence: TGTGCCAGCAGTGCCTCTTATGGCTACACCTTC. The encoded protein is CASSASYGYTF.

The sample holds a few counts of this clone. The J gene is TRBJ1-5, the V gene TRBV14; 9 bases map to TRBD1. This CDR3 region has 15 residues. V was pared by 1 base and J by 6 bases, with 4 bases of the junction left unmatched. Germline CDR1 reads SGHDN; CDR2 reads FVKESK. This CDR3 reads CASSQVQGAIQPQHF. In DNA, the CDR3 is TGTGCCAGCAGCCAAGTACAGGGGGCTATTCAGCCCCAGCATTTT.

The V call is TRBV28, the J call TRBJ1-3; 10 bases align to TRBD1. Germline V gives CDR1 MDHEN, CDR2 SYDVKM. The CDR3 is made up of 16 amino acids. V shed 5 bases, J shed 1 base, and the junction held 5 bases outside the gene matches. The CDR3 loop is CASSGPGQGSGNTIYF. The CDR3 region has the DNA TGTGCCAGCAGTGGGCCGGGACAGGGGTCTGGAAACACCATATATTTT.

The V gene is TRBV29-1, the J gene TRBJ2-1; 9 nucleotides agree with TRBD2. The CDR3 runs 15 residues. The junction had 8 bases not matched to a gene; V was cut back by 6 bases and J by 2 bases. Germline V gives CDR1 SQVTM, CDR2 ANQGSEA. In nucleotides, the CDR3 is TGCAGCGTGTCGACTAGCGGAGAAACCTACAATGAGCAGTTCTTC. Amino acids: CSVSTSGETYNEQFF.

This chain links TRBV5-1 with TRBJ1-3; 8 positions match TRBD1. CDR3 size: 15 residues. Germline CDR1 is SGHRS and CDR2 is YFSETQ. J gave up 4 bases and V 4 bases, and 7 bases lay outside the gene matches. This CDR3 reads CASSVQGTGGNTIYF. The CDR3 DNA reads TGCGCCAGCAGCGTACAAGGGACAGGAGGAAACACCATATATTTT.

The gene calls are TRBV6-9 and TRBJ2-5, with a tentative D call TRBD1 (5 bases). CDR1 and CDR2 (germline): MNHGY, SVAAGI. V was trimmed by 3 bases and J by 6 bases, leaving 8 bases between them. The CDR3 loop spans 12 amino acids. The CDR3 spells CASSYRDQTQYF. CDR3 nucleotide sequence: TGTGCCAGCAGTTACAGGGATCAGACCCAGTACTTC.

There are a few counts of this clone. The chain uses TRBV19 and TRBJ2-7; 9 bases are shared with TRBD1. This CDR3 comprises 15 residues. Trimming took 2 bases from V and 3 from J; bases not matched to a gene: 5. Germline CDR1 and CDR2: LNHDA and SQIVND (reference sequence). This CDR3 reads CASSILGTGFYEQYF. The CDR3 nucleotides are TGTGCCAGTAGTATACTAGGGACAGGGTTCTACGAGCAGTACTTC.

The chain joins TRBV5-4 to TRBJ2-2, with D possibly TRBD2 on 5 matching bases. Germline values: CDR1 SGHNT, CDR2 YYREEE (reference sequence). V was trimmed by 3 bases and J by 5 bases, leaving 11 bases between them. This CDR3 contains 14 residues. CDR3 in DNA: TGTGCCAGCAGCTGGGCCGGGGTAACCGGGGAGCTGTTTTTT. The encoded protein is CASSWAGVTGELFF.